A selection of T cell receptor beta chains follows, all from one sample in a study of tumor-infiltrating lymphocytes in oesophageal squamous cell carcinoma. TCRdb independently ran MiXCR on the PCR reads; one entry per CDR3 protein. Among about 15,000 distinct CDR3 sequences listed, about 50% were seen once. Material: esophageal tumor tissue. The receptors come from a male donor with esophageal squamous cell carcinoma. CDR3s include the opening cysteine and the closing phenylalanine or tryptophan.

TRBV9,15,.,CASSGGSGSRETQYF
TRBV7-1,13,TRBJ2-1,CASSSGTHNEQFF
TRBV21-1,16,.,CASSKRALTRGREQYF
TRBV18,13,TRBJ2-3,CASSPLGTDTQYF
TRBV7-4,16,TRBJ2-3,CASSRTGTGDADTQYF
TRBV7-2,14,TRBJ1-2,CASSRQGNLPHYTF
TRBV6-1,18,TRBJ2-3,CASSIPSGRVRITGELYF
TRBV5-6,16,TRBJ1-1,CASSLGRNTLNTEAFF
TRBV4-1,15,TRBJ2-3,CASRIAGIGTDTQYF
TRBV7-2,14,TRBJ1-1,CASSPERGYVESFF
TRBV6-1,12,TRBJ1-1,CASSPVYTEAFF